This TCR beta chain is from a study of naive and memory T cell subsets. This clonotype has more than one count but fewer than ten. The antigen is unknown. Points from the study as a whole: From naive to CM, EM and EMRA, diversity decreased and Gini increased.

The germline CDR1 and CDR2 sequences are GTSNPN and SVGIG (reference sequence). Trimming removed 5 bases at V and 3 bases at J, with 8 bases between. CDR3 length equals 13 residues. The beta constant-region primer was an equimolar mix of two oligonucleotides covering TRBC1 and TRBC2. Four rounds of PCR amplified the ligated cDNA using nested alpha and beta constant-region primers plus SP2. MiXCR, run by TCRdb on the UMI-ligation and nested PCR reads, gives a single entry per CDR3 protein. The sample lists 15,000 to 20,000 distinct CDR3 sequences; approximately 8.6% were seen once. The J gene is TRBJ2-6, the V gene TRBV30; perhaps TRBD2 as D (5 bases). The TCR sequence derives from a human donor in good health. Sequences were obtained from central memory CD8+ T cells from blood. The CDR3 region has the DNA TGTGCCTGGTCACTAGGTGGGGCCAACGTCCTGACTTTC. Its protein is CAWSLGGANVLTF. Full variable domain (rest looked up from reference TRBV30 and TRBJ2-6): SQTIHQWPATLVQPVGSPLSLECTVEGTSNPNLYWYRQAAGRGLQLLFYSVGIGQISSEVPQNLSASRPQDRQFILSSKKLLLSDSGFYLCAWSLGGANVLTFGAGSRLTVL.